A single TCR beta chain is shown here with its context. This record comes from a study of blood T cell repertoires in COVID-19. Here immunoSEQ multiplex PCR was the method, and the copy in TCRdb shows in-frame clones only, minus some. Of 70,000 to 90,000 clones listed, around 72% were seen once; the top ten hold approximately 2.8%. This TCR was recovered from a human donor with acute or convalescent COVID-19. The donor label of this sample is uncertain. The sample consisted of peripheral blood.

The CDR3 sequence is CASSEELGLAANEQFF. The DNA for the CDR3 is TGTGCCAGCAGTGAGGAGTTAGGACTAGCGGCGAATGAGCAGTTCTTC. The chain is built from TRBV2 and TRBJ2-1; 10 nucleotides match TRBD2. J lost 7 bases, V lost 3 bases, and 9 bases had no gene match. This CDR3 is built from 16 residues. Germline values: CDR1 SNHLY, CDR2 FYNNEI.